The rows below give T cell receptor beta chains drawn from one sample of a study of cytomegalovirus exposure and HLA in healthy donors. The method was immunoSEQ multiplex PCR; TCRdb's version includes in-frame clones alone and lacks a portion of them. The table lists some 130,000 clones, roughly three quarters of them singletons. What was sequenced was PBMCs. These receptors were obtained from a man in his thirties or forties in good health and CMV-seronegative. Each CDR3 is given with its conserved first and last residue. A D gene is named only where the DNA matches it firmly. Clone size, where shown, is once, few, many, or a class for clones that have expanded.

J gene | V gene | D gene | clone size | CDR3 protein | CDR3 DNA
TRBJ2-7 | TRBV6-5 | NA | NA | CASRRQARGEQYF | TGTGCCAGCAGGCGACAGGCCCGGGGCGAGCAGTACTTC
TRBJ2-3 | TRBV4-2 | TRBD2 | few | CASSQGEGDTQYF | TGTGCCAGCAGCCAAGGGGAGGGAGATACGCAGTATTTT
TRBJ2-7 | TRBV29-1 | TRBD2 | NA | CSVGGAYEQYF | TGCAGCGTGGGAGGGGCTTACGAGCAGTACTTC
TRBJ2-7 | TRBV5-4 | NA | NA | CASSPTVNSYEQYF | TGTGCCAGCAGCCCGACAGTTAACTCCTACGAGCAGTACTTC
TRBJ2-7 | TRBV6-5 | TRBD1 | NA | CASSYKDRVYEQYF | TGTGCCAGCAGTTACAAGGACAGGGTCTACGAGCAGTACTTC
TRBJ1-2 | TRBV30 | NA | once | CAWSPGYGYTF | TGTGCCTGGAGCCCAGGGTATGGCTACACCTTC
TRBJ2-2 | TRBV2 | NA | NA | CASREREDGELFF | TGTGCCAGCAGGGAGAGAGAAGACGGGGAGCTGTTTTTT
TRBJ1-1 | TRBV19 | NA | NA | CASRGLDSLNTEAFF | TGTGCCAGCAGGGGTTTAGACAGCCTGAACACTGAAGCTTTCTTT
TRBJ1-1 | TRBV11-3 | NA | NA | CASSLDRNREAFF | TGTGCCAGCAGCTTGGACAGAAATCGTGAAGCTTTCTTT
TRBJ2-1 | TRBV9 | TRBD2 | NA | CASSDQKTSGRYDEQFF | TGTGCCAGCAGCGACCAAAAAACTAGCGGGAGATATGATGAGCAGTTCTTC
TRBJ2-2 | TRBV5-1 | NA | NA | CASSLGGLSTGELFF | TGCGCCAGCAGCTTGGGGGGGCTTTCCACCGGGGAGCTGTTTTTT
TRBJ2-3 | TRBV27 | TRBD2 | NA | CASSLAGGPDTQYF | TGTGCCAGCAGCTTAGCGGGAGGCCCAGATACGCAGTATTTT
TRBJ1-2 | TRBV7-9 | NA | NA | CASSLLEGHYGYTF | TGTGCCAGCAGCTTATTAGAGGGTCACTATGGCTACACCTTC
TRBJ2-5 | TRBV5-8 | NA | NA | CASSPRLDRQETQYF | TGTGCCAGCAGCCCCCGCCTGGACAGACAAGAGACCCAGTACTTC
TRBJ2-1 | TRBV5-4 | TRBD1 | few | CASSLAGGQTSSYNEQFF | TGTGCCAGCAGCTTGGCAGGGGGTCAGACGAGCTCCTACAATGAGCAGTTCTTC
TRBJ2-7 | TRBV27 | TRBD1 | NA | CASSLRDRTHEQYF | TGTGCCAGCAGTCTAAGGGACAGGACCCACGAGCAGTACTTC
TRBJ1-1 | TRBV19 | NA | few | CASRDSNTEAFF | TGTGCCAGTAGAGACAGCAACACTGAAGCTTTCTTT
TRBJ2-5 | TRBV7-2 | TRBD1 | NA | CASSLGTRTGGETQYF | TGTGCCAGCAGCCTCGGTACCCGGACAGGGGGAGAGACCCAGTACTTC
TRBJ1-6 | TRBV6-5 | NA | NA | CASSYFIPGGLLHF | TGTGCCAGCAGTTACTTCATACCGGGGGGGCTCCTCCACTTT
TRBJ1-1 | TRBV7-9 | NA | NA | CASSLVTGNTEAFF | TGTGCCAGCAGCTTAGTTACAGGAAACACTGAAGCTTTCTTT
TRBJ2-3 | TRBV11-2 | NA | NA | CASSPNSGTSTDTQYF | TGTGCCAGCAGCCCTAATAGCGGTACTAGCACAGATACGCAGTATTTT
TRBJ2-2 | TRBV6-5 | NA | NA | CASSLFRGELFF | TGTGCCAGCAGTTTATTCAGGGGGGAGCTGTTTTTT
TRBJ1-5 | TRBV18 | NA | NA | CASSPQGADQPQHF | TGTGCCAGCTCACCACAAGGGGCCGATCAGCCCCAGCATTTT
TRBJ1-3 | TRBV2 | NA | NA | CASSESQGGGNTIYF | TGTGCCAGCAGTGAAAGCCAGGGAGGGGGAAACACCATATATTTT
TRBJ2-7 | TRBV9 | TRBD1 | NA | CASSVGWDRGGEQYF | TGTGCCAGCAGCGTAGGATGGGACAGGGGTGGCGAGCAGTACTTC
TRBJ1-1 | TRBV27 | NA | NA | CASRPQRGRGANTEAFF | TGTGCCAGCAGGCCCCAACGTGGCCGGGGAGCGAACACTGAAGCTTTCTTT
TRBJ2-4 | TRBV19 | NA | once | CASSIDPKNIQYF | TGTGCCAGTAGTATAGATCCTAAAAACATTCAGTACTTC
TRBJ2-7 | TRBV6-6 | TRBD1 | NA | CASSYLRQGSYEQYF | TGTGCCAGCAGTTACTTAAGACAGGGGTCCTACGAGCAGTACTTC
TRBJ1-4 | TRBV5-4 | TRBD1 | NA | CASTTGGPNEKLFF | TGTGCCAGCACGACAGGGGGCCCTAATGAAAAACTGTTTTTT
TRBJ2-3 | TRBV7-9 | NA | NA | CASSPTGQVTDTQYF | TGTGCCAGCAGCCCGACAGGTCAAGTGACAGATACGCAGTATTTT
TRBJ1-2 | TRBV10-3 | TRBD1 | NA | CAITQTGRDYGYTF | TGTGCCATCACTCAGACAGGGAGAGACTATGGCTACACCTTC
TRBJ2-7 | TRBV10-2 | NA | NA | CASSEPDRSYEQYF | TGCGCCAGCAGTGAGCCGGACAGATCCTACGAGCAGTACTTC
TRBJ2-5 | TRBV28 | NA | NA | CASSPGDRSETQYF | TGTGCCAGCAGTCCGGGAGACCGGTCAGAGACCCAGTACTTC
TRBJ2-1 | TRBV15 | TRBD2 | few | CATSRGLADSYNEQFF | TGTGCCACCAGCAGGGGACTAGCAGACTCCTACAATGAGCAGTTCTTC
TRBJ2-7 | TRBV5-1 | NA | NA | CASRYLEDEQYF | TGCGCCAGCAGGTATTTGGAGGACGAGCAGTACTTC
TRBJ2-5 | TRBV7-2 | TRBD1 | NA | CASTTSRGQLQYF | TGTGCCAGCACCACGTCCAGGGGGCAGCTCCAGTACTTC
TRBJ1-2 | TRBV30 | NA | NA | CAWSSPGFNYGYTF | TGTGCCTGGAGTTCACCAGGGTTTAACTATGGCTACACCTTC
TRBJ1-1 | TRBV6-5 | NA | NA | CASSTTTGLSSAFF | TGTGCCAGCAGTACCACCACAGGCCTCAGTAGCGCTTTCTTT
TRBJ2-7 | TRBV28 | NA | NA | CASSTGPPYEQYF | TGTGCCAGCAGCACGGGTCCTCCCTACGAGCAGTACTTC
TRBJ1-1 | TRBV28 | NA | NA | CASSLLQIRNTEAFF | TGTGCCAGCAGTTTATTACAGATACGGAACACTGAAGCTTTCTTT